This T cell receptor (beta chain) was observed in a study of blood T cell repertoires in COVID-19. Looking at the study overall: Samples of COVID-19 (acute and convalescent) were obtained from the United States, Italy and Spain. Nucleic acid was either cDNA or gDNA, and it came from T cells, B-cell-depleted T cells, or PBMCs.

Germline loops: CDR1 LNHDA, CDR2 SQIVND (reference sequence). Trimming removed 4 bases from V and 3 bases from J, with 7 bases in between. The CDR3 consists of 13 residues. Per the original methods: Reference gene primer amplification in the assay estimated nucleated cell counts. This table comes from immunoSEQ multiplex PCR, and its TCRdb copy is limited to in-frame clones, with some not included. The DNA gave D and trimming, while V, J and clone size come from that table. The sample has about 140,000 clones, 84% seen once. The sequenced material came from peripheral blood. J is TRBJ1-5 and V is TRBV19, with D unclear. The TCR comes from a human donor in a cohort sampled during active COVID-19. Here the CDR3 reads CASSSQYNQPQHF. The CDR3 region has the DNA TGTGCCAGTAGTAGTCAGTACAATCAGCCCCAGCATTTT. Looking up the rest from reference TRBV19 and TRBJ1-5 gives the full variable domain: DGGITQSPKYLFRKEGQNVTLSCEQNLNHDAMYWYRQDPGQGLRLIYYSQIVNDFQKGDIAEGYSVSREKKESFPLTVTSAQKNPTAFYLCASSSQYNQPQHFGDGTRLSIL.